A single TCR beta chain is shown here with its context. What it recognizes is unknown. The CDR3 has 18 residues. Trimming cost V 6 bases and J 2 bases; bases outside gene matches: 14. From germline, CDR1 is DFQATT and CDR2 SNEGSKA (reference sequence). The TCR beta CDR3 regions underwent amplification from RNA transcripts. HTBI primers served in a first-round RT-PCR, which a second-round multiplex PCR followed. TCRdb recomputed calls from the multiplex PCR reads with MiXCR, one row per CDR3 protein. The repertoire includes about 640,000 distinct CDR3 sequences, about 38% of them detected once, and over 2.5% sits in the top ten. The data were obtained in a study of Graves' ophthalmopathy and Graves' hyperthyroidism. Study-wide points: Most thyroid clonotypes with frequency above 0.001 were detected in blood too.

The chain uses TRBV20-1 and TRBJ2-5, with 14 bases identical to TRBD2. Sequencing used peripheral blood. The sequence was collected from an adult man with Graves' ophthalmopathy. In DNA, the CDR3 is TGCAGTGCCACCACCCTTGGACTAGCGGGAGGTATACAAGAGACCCAGTACTTC. It codes for CSATTLGLAGGIQETQYF.